This T cell receptor (beta chain) was captured by sequencing in a study of beta chain features in type 1 diabetes. The CDR3 runs to 13 residues. Germline V gene sequence: CDR1 GTSNPN, CDR2 SVGIG (reference sequence). V was pared by 0 bases and J by 7 bases, with 3 bases of the junction left unmatched. Expressed TCRB transcripts got sequenced, as all isolated RNA was reverse transcribed. Produced via immunoSEQ multiplex PCR; TCRdb's table is partial and in-frame only. This table has 430,000 or so clones, about an eighth appearing once. Each of the CD4+ naive, central memory, regulatory and stem cell-like memory populations was sorted via CD45RO/CCR7/CD25/CD127/CD95/CD27. Notes on the study in general: Small HLA sub-analyses could not settle whether HLA shapes TCRB rearrangement. Compared to healthy donors, patients appeared to have naive, central memory and Treg TCRB repertoires that were more alike. Among all four CD4+ subsets, Type 1 diabetes patients had TCRB CDR3s that were moderately but significantly shorter.

This clone has only a few counts. Its target is not known. The V and J genes are TRBV30 and TRBJ2-5, with TRBD2 identical over 9 bases. This TCR was sampled from a woman aged 18-29 years in good health. Input material: naive CD4+ T cells from blood. The CDR3 reads CAWSVEREATQYF. CDR3 coding DNA: TGTGCCTGGAGTGTGGAGCGGGAGGCGACCCAGTACTTC.